The present entry profiles one T cell receptor (beta chain) with its context. What it binds is unknown. The record originates from a study of beta chain features in type 1 diabetes. Study summary: The number of sorted cells examined across all samples was under 130,000,000.

The isolated RNA, all of it, was reverse transcribed, so expressed TCRB transcripts were what got sequenced. Some 3.8 million reads, on average, came from each naive, central memory and regulatory T cell sample. The protocol was immunoSEQ multiplex PCR, while the TCRdb copy is restricted to in-frame clones and leaves out a portion. The sample records under 450,000 clones, roughly 16% being singletons. Study outcomes and limitations: Type 1 diabetes patients had VDJ junctions that carried fewer insertions and more deletions.

Staining for CD45RO/CCR7/CD25/CD127/CD95/CD27 allowed sorting of CD4+ naive, central memory, regulatory and stem cell-like memory cells. This CDR3 spans 14 amino acids. V dropped 5 bases and J dropped 2 bases, with 11 bases sitting between them. CDR1 and CDR2 from the germline V gene are SGHVS and FNYEAQ. The chain combines TRBV7-6 with TRBJ2-3; D perhaps matches TRBD2 (5 bases). Source material: naive CD4+ T cells from blood. This receptor was obtained from a woman aged 18 to 35 in good health. Here the CDR3 reads CASSPPGVTDTQYF. CDR3 sequence (DNA): TGTGCCAGCAGCCCTCCCGGGGTCACAGATACGCAGTATTTT.